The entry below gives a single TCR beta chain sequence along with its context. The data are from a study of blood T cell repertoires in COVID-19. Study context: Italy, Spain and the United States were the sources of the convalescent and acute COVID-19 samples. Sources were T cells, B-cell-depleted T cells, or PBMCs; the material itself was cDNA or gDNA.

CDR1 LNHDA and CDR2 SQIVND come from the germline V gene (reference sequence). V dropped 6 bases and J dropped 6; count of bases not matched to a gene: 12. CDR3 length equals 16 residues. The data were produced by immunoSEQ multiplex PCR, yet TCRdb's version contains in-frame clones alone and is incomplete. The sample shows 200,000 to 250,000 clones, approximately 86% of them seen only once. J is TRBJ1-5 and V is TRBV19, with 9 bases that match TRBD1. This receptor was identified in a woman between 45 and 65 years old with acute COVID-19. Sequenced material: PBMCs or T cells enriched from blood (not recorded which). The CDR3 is CASRTGTGTTSQPQHF. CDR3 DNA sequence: TGTGCCAGTAGGACCGGGACAGGGACTACGAGTCAGCCCCAGCATTTT.